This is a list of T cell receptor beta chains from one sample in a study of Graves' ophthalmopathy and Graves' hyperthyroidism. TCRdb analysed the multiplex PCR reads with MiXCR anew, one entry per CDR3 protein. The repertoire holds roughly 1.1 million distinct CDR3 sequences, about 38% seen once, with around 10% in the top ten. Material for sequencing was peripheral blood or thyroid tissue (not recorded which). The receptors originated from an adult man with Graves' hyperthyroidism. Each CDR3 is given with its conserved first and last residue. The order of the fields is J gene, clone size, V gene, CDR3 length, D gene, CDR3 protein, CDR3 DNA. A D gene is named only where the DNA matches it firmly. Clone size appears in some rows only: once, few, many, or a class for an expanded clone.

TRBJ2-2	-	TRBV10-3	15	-	CAIAGAPLNTGELSW	TGTGCCATAGCAGGGGCGCCCTTGAACACCGGGGAGCTGTCTTGG
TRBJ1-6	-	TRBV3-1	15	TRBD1	CASSPGHRGDSPLHF	TGTGCCAGCAGCCCGGGGCACAGGGGAGATTCACCCCTCCACTTT
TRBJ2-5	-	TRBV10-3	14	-	CAISENGGYGTQYF	TGTGCCATCAGTGAGAACGGAGGATATGGGACCCAGTACTTC
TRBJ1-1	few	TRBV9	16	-	CASSVVSTALNTEAFF	TGTGCCAGCAGCGTGGTTAGCACGGCTTTGAACACTGAAGCTTTCTTT
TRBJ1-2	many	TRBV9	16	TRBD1	CASRDLRQGGLSGYTF	TGTGCCAGCAGAGATCTCCGACAGGGTGGGTTGAGCGGCTACACCTTC
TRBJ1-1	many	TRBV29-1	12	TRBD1	CSVDTGGLVTFF	TGCAGCGTAGATACAGGGGGTTTGGTAACTTTCTTT
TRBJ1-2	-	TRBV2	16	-	CASSRTASGVFGGYTF	TGTGCCAGCAGTCGGACTGCGTCAGGTGTTTTCGGTGGCTACACCTTC
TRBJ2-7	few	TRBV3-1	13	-	CASSQGGVDEQYF	TGTGCCAGCAGCCAAGGGGGCGTGGACGAGCAGTACTTC
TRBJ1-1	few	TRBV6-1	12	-	CASQTARSEAFF	TGTGCCAGCCAGACAGCCAGGAGCGAAGCTTTCTTT
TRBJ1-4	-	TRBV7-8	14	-	CASSLIAGNEKLFF	TGTGCCAGCAGCTTAATAGCAGGAAATGAAAAACTGTTTTTT
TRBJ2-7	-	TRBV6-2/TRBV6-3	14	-	CASSSFSKEGEQYF	TGTGCCAGCAGTTCTTTCTCTAAGGAGGGCGAGCAGTACTTC
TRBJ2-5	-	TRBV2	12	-	CASSEESETQYF	TGTGCCAGCAGCGAGGAGAGTGAGACCCAGTACTTC
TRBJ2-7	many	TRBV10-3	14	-	CAVKGHESTYEQYF	TGTGCCGTCAAGGGTCACGAGTCCACCTACGAGCAGTACTTC
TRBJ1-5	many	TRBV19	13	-	CATTGRGNQPQHF	TGTGCCACCACAGGGAGGGGAAATCAGCCCCAGCATTTT
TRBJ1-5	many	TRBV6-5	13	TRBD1	CASSWGQGQPQHF	TGTGCCAGCAGTTGGGGACAGGGTCAGCCCCAGCATTTT
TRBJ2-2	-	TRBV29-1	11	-	CRYAKAGELFF	TGCAGATACGCTAAGGCCGGGGAGCTGTTTTTT
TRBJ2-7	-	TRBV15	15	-	CATSSLGQGMYEQYF	TGTGCCACCAGCAGCTTGGGGCAGGGGATGTACGAGCAGTACTTC
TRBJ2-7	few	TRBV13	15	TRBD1	CASSLGDRAAYEQYF	TGTGCCAGCAGCTTAGGTGACAGGGCAGCCTACGAGCAGTACTTC
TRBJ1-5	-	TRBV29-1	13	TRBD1	CSLAGGGNQPQHF	TGCAGCTTAGCAGGGGGTGGCAATCAGCCCCAGCATTTT
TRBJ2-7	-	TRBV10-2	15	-	CASSTRGGKTYEQYF	TGTGCCAGCAGCACTAGGGGCGGGAAGACCTACGAGCAGTACTTC
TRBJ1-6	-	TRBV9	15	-	CASAQDLSGNSPLHF	TGTGCCAGCGCCCAGGACCTATCTGGAAATTCACCCCTCCACTTT
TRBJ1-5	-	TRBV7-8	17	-	CASSFREYEKLNQPQHF	TGTGCCAGCAGCTTTAGAGAATATGAAAAATTGAATCAGCCCCAGCATTTT
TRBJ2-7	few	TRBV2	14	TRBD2	CASSAHRAGGEQYF	TGTGCCAGCAGTGCCCATCGAGCGGGAGGCGAGCAGTACTTC
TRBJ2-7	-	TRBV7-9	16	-	CASSPGGGDRIREQYF	TGTGCCAGCAGCCCAGGAGGAGGGGACCGAATACGGGAGCAGTACTTC
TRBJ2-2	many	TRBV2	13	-	CASSAPNTGELFF	TGTGCCAGCAGTGCCCCCAACACCGGGGAGCTGTTTTTT
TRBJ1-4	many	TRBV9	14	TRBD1	CASRGQGLGEKLFF	TGTGCCAGCAGGGGACAGGGTCTTGGAGAAAAACTGTTTTTT
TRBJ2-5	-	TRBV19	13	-	CASSQGTVETQYF	TGTGCCAGTAGTCAAGGGACGGTAGAGACCCAGTACTTC
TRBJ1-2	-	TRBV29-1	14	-	CSVDGAEGNYGYTF	TGCAGCGTTGACGGAGCGGAGGGCAACTATGGCTACACCTTC
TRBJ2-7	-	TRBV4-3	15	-	CASSQDSKTSYEQYF	TGCGCCAGCAGCCAAGATTCAAAGACCTCCTACGAGCAGTACTTC
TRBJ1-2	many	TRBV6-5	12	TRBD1	CASTITGEGYTF	TGTGCCAGCACGATAACAGGGGAAGGCTACACCTTC
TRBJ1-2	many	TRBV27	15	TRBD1	CASSATGNRAYGYTF	TGTGCCAGCAGTGCGACAGGGAATCGGGCGTATGGCTACACCTTC
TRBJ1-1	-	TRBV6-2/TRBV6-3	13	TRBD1	CASRRTGGPEAFF	TGTGCCAGCAGACGGACAGGGGGACCTGAAGCTTTCTTT
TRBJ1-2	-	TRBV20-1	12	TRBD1	CSARLQGQGYTF	TGCAGTGCTAGGTTACAGGGGCAGGGCTACACCTTC
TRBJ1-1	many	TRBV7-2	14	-	CASSLGRESTEAFF	TGTGCCAGCAGCTTAGGCAGGGAAAGCACTGAAGCTTTCTTT
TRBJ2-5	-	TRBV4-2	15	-	CASSQGGGAQETQYF	TGTGCCAGCAGCCAAGGGGGGGGGGCTCAAGAGACCCAGTACTTC
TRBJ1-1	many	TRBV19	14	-	CASSQPGVATEAFF	TGTGCCAGTAGCCAACCAGGGGTAGCGACTGAAGCTTTCTTT
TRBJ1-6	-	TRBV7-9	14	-	CASRRRGYTSPLHF	TGTGCCAGCAGGCGGAGGGGGTATACTTCACCCCTCCACTTT
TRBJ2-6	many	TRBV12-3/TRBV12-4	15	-	CASSYGGSGANVLTF	TGTGCCAGCAGTTACGGTGGCTCTGGGGCCAACGTCCTGACTTTC
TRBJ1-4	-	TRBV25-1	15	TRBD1	CASSLDRAMGEKLFF	TGTGCCAGCAGTCTAGACAGGGCGATGGGGGAAAAACTGTTTTTT
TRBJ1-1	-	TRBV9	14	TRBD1	CASSLQGSPTEAFF	TGCGCCAGCAGCCTACAGGGGTCGCCCACTGAAGCTTTCTTT
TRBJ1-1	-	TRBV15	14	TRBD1	CATSRTGGGPEAFF	TGTGCCACCAGCCGCACAGGGGGCGGCCCTGAAGCTTTCTTT
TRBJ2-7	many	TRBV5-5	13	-	CASRSGLTYEQYF	TGTGCCAGCAGATCTGGACTCACCTACGAGCAGTACTTC
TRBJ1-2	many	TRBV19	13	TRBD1	CASRGQGVYGYTF	TGTGCCAGTAGAGGACAGGGTGTATATGGCTACACCTTC
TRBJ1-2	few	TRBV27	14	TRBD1	CASSKDRAAYGYTF	TGTGCCAGCAGTAAGGACAGGGCGGCCTATGGCTACACCTTC
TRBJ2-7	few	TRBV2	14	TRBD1	CASSFRDREHEQYF	TGTGCCAGCAGCTTCCGGGACAGGGAGCACGAGCAGTACTTC
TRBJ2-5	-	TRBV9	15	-	CASSAGGWAGETQYF	TGTGCCAGCAGCGCCGGGGGTTGGGCGGGAGAGACCCAGTACTTC
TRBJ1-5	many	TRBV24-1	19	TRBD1	CATSDLPHRTGVGNQPQHF	TGTGCCACCAGTGATTTACCTCATCGGACAGGGGTAGGCAATCAGCCCCAGCATTTT
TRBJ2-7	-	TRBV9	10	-	CASLHYEQYF	TGTGCCAGCTTACACTACGAGCAGTACTTC
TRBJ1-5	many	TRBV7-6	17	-	CASSLDGRAGKGQPQHF	TGTGCCAGCAGCTTAGACGGGAGGGCAGGGAAAGGTCAGCCCCAGCATTTT
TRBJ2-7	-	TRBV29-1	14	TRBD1	CSVNKQGVSYEQYF	TGCAGCGTCAACAAACAGGGGGTTTCCTACGAGCAGTACTTC
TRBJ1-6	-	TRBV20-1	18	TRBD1	CSARAGTGLSSYNSPLHF	TGCAGTGCTAGGGCCGGGACAGGGTTGAGCTCCTATAATTCACCCCTCCACTTT
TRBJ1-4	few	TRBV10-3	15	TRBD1	CASSTPGTGNEKLFF	TGTGCCAGCAGTACGCCCGGGACAGGGAATGAAAAACTGTTTTTT
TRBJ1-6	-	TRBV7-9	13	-	CASSHQDNSPLHF	TGTGCCAGCAGCCACCAGGATAATTCACCCCTCCACTTT
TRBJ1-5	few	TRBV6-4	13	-	CASSVPSNQPQHF	TGTGCCAGCAGTGTTCCTAGCAATCAGCCCCAGCATTTT
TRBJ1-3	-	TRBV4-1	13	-	CASSQQGSNTIYF	TGCGCCAGCAGCCAACAGGGATCGAACACCATATATTTT
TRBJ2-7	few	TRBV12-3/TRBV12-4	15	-	CASSTAEGRSYEQYF	TGTGCCAGCTCCACAGCAGAGGGGCGCTCCTACGAGCAGTACTTC